The source of this T cell receptor (beta chain) is a study of long-term antiretroviral therapy in people with HIV. The run of the v3.0 immunoSEQ assay was at survey level. TCRdb's copy holds only in-frame clones and misses some; the assay was immunoSEQ multiplex PCR. The sample contains tens of thousands of clones, 75% to 90% of which appear only once. This clone showed up just once. Its antigen is currently unknown. Each sample contained roughly 0.95-10 million cryopreserved PBMC, thawed before DNA extraction. CDR3 length: 14 amino acids. Germline lookup yields CDR1 SGHRS and CDR2 YFSETQ. V gave up 4 bases and J gave up 1 base, with 11 bases separating them. Findings of the study overall: Blood was collected between the mid-2000s and the late 2010s, possibly under older ART regimens.

The sequenced sample was unsorted PBMCs, obtained 3.2 years before starting antiretroviral therapy. The V call is TRBV5-1, the J call TRBJ2-5; D ambiguous. The clonotype comes from a man aged 45 to 65 with HIV. CDR3 amino acids: CASSPVIAQETQYF. The DNA for the CDR3 is TGCGCCAGCAGCCCTGTTATCGCCCAAGAGACCCAGTACTTC. Together with reference TRBV5-1 and TRBJ2-5, the CDR3 gives the full variable domain: KAGVTQTPRYLIKTRGQQVTLSCSPISGHRSVSWYQQTPGQGLQFLFEYFSETQRNKGNFPGRFSGRQFSNSRSEMNVSTLELGDSALYLCASSPVIAQETQYFGPGTRLLVL.